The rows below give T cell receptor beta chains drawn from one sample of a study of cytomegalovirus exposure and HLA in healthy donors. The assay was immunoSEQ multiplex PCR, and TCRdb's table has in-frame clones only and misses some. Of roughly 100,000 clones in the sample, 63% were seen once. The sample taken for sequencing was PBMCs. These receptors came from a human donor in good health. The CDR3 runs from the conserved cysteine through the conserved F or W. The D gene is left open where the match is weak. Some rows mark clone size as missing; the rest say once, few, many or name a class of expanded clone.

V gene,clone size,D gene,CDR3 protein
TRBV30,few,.,CAWGQNLNTGELFF
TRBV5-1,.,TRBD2,CASSLRLAGGFGEQYF
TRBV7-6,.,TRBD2,CASSLSQREPLNEQFF
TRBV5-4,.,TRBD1,CASSSQQGNQETQYF
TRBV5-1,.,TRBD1,CASSLPGGQETQYF
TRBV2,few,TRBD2,CASGGLDNTGELFF
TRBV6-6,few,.,CASSHSTDTQYF
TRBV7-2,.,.,CASSLPRVTEQFF
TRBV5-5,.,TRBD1,CASSSNPNRGGYTF
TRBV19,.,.,CASSIREKVNEQFF
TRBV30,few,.,CAWKVSTVQETQYF
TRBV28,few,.,CASSQGVGRGSYEQYF
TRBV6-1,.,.,CASSEHPGYNSPLHF
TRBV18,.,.,CASSPPVGRSYEQYF
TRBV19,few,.,CASSMGLSYEQYF